The next 7 T cell receptor beta chains were all read from a single sample in a study of T cells expressing NK-cell markers. TCRdb reprocessed the 5' RACE reads and keeps a single row for each CDR3 protein, giving no DNA. Its table lists 450,000 to 600,000 distinct CDR3 sequences. Sample: blood T cells: a sorted CD56 or NKG2C T cell subset, CD4+ or CD8+ T cells, or bulk PBMC T cells (not recorded which). All receptors come from a man between 18 and 35 years old in good health.

This rearrangement joins TRBV5-5 to TRBJ1-1. Germline lookup yields CDR1 SGHKS and CDR2 YYEKEE (reference sequence). CDR3 length equals 14 residues. The CDR3 sequence is CASSLAWEWTEAFF.

The chain joins TRBV12-3 or TRBV12-4 to TRBJ1-4; no DNA is available, so the TRBD1 call from TCRdb remains unchecked. There are 14 residues in the CDR3. The CDR3 sequence: CASSLGRAYEKLFF.

The genes are TRBV20-1 and TRBJ2-1; TCRdb returns TRBD2, unconfirmable since there is no DNA. The V gene's germline CDR1 is DFQATT and CDR2 SNEGSKA (reference sequence). CDR3 length: 13 residues. The CDR3 protein is CSAPQGGDNEQFF.

V usage is TRBV7-2 and J usage is TRBJ2-7; TCRdb proposes TRBD2, but this gene call is untestable without DNA. Looked up from germline, CDR1 is SGHTA and CDR2 is FQGNSA. The CDR3 contains 15 residues. CDR3 sequence: CASSLTHSGNYEQYF.

This chain connects TRBV12-3 or TRBV12-4 to TRBJ1-3. This CDR3 spans 13 amino acids. The CDR3 spells CASRKNSENTIYF.

The chain carries TRBV15 and TRBJ2-1; checking the TCRdb D call of TRBD2 is not possible without DNA. CDR3 size: 12 residues. Germline CDR1 is LNHNV and CDR2 is YYDKDF (reference sequence). The CDR3 spells CATGREVNEQFF.

The CDR3 spells CAISDVVTSGRLAPYNEQFF. V gene TRBV10-3 combines with J gene TRBJ2-1; TCRdb picks TRBD2, but there is no DNA to check that call. CDR1 is ENHRY and CDR2 is SYGVKD in the germline V gene. This CDR3 has 20 amino acids.